A selection of T cell receptor beta chains follows, all from one sample in a study of T cells in Graves' hyperthyroidism and ophthalmopathy. TCRdb independently ran MiXCR on the multiplex PCR reads; one entry per CDR3 protein. The table records approximately 250,000 distinct CDR3 sequences, approximately 24% of them present only once. Sequenced: blood. The receptors derive from a middle-aged woman with Graves' ophthalmopathy. The CDR3 runs from the conserved cysteine through the conserved F or W. D genes are given only for firm matches. The size entry is marked missing in some rows and otherwise reads once, few, many or a size class.

J gene: TRBJ2-4
clone size: many
D gene: .
V gene: TRBV5-1
CDR3 protein: CASSLAGLAKNIQYF
CDR3 DNA: TGCGCCAGCAGCTTGGCGGGGTTAGCCAAAAACATTCAGTACTTC

J gene: TRBJ2-5
clone size: many
D gene: .
V gene: TRBV20-1
CDR3 protein: CSARDEGALEETQYF
CDR3 DNA: TGCAGTGCTAGAGATGAGGGAGCTCTGGAAGAGACCCAGTACTTC

J gene: TRBJ2-1
clone size: many
D gene: .
V gene: TRBV6-1
CDR3 protein: CASTPGVGSYNEQFF
CDR3 DNA: TGTGCCAGCACCCCAGGGGTCGGGTCTTACAATGAGCAGTTCTTC

J gene: TRBJ1-5
clone size: many
D gene: .
V gene: TRBV9
CDR3 protein: CASSTGTAEGQPQHF
CDR3 DNA: TGTGCCAGCAGCACAGGGACGGCAGAGGGTCAGCCCCAGCATTTT

J gene: TRBJ2-7
clone size: many
D gene: TRBD1
V gene: TRBV7-2
CDR3 protein: CASSTTGTEGYEQYF
CDR3 DNA: TGTGCCAGCAGCACTACCGGGACAGAGGGATACGAGCAGTACTTC

J gene: TRBJ2-5
clone size: .
D gene: TRBD1
V gene: TRBV24-1
CDR3 protein: CATSDYGTGTETQYF
CDR3 DNA: TGTGCCACCAGTGACTATGGGACAGGGACAGAGACCCAGTACTTC

J gene: TRBJ2-5
clone size: many
D gene: .
V gene: TRBV4-1
CDR3 protein: CASGLGVLETQYF
CDR3 DNA: TGCGCCAGCGGGCTAGGGGTCCTAGAGACCCAGTACTTC

J gene: TRBJ1-1
clone size: many
D gene: .
V gene: TRBV12-3/TRBV12-4
CDR3 protein: CASSLIFTEAFF
CDR3 DNA: TGTGCCAGCAGTTTAATTTTCACTGAAGCTTTCTTT

J gene: TRBJ2-5
clone size: .
D gene: .
V gene: TRBV28
CDR3 protein: CASSSLLQLIQETQYF
CDR3 DNA: TGTGCCAGCAGTTCCCTCCTACAGCTCATACAAGAGACCCAGTACTTC

J gene: TRBJ1-1
clone size: many
D gene: .
V gene: TRBV27
CDR3 protein: CASSSPARRNTEAFF
CDR3 DNA: TGTGCCAGCAGTTCCCCAGCCAGGAGGAACACTGAAGCTTTCTTT

J gene: TRBJ1-3
clone size: .
D gene: .
V gene: TRBV28
CDR3 protein: CASSSSRDHSGNTIYF
CDR3 DNA: TGTGCCAGCAGTTCCTCCCGGGACCACTCTGGAAACACCATATATTTT

J gene: TRBJ2-5
clone size: many
D gene: TRBD2
V gene: TRBV28
CDR3 protein: CASSLGGSRQETQYF
CDR3 DNA: TGTGCCAGCAGTTTAGGCGGGAGCCGACAAGAGACCCAGTACTTC

J gene: TRBJ1-1
clone size: many
D gene: .
V gene: TRBV10-3
CDR3 protein: CAIGSGRNTEAFF
CDR3 DNA: TGTGCCATCGGCTCCGGACGGAACACTGAAGCTTTCTTT

J gene: TRBJ2-5
clone size: .
D gene: TRBD1
V gene: TRBV28
CDR3 protein: CASRNGQGSETQYF
CDR3 DNA: TGTGCCAGCAGGAATGGACAGGGGAGCGAGACCCAGTACTTC

J gene: TRBJ2-7
clone size: many
D gene: .
V gene: TRBV28
CDR3 protein: CASTRSYEQYF
CDR3 DNA: TGTGCCAGCACCCGATCCTACGAGCAGTACTTC

J gene: TRBJ1-1
clone size: .
D gene: TRBD1
V gene: TRBV6-1
CDR3 protein: CASSQKTGYNTEAFF
CDR3 DNA: TGTGCCAGCAGTCAGAAGACAGGGTACAACACTGAAGCTTTCTTT

J gene: TRBJ2-7
clone size: .
D gene: .
V gene: TRBV14
CDR3 protein: CASSQAPRYEQYF
CDR3 DNA: TGTGCCAGCAGCCAAGCGCCAAGGTACGAGCAGTACTTC

J gene: TRBJ2-2
clone size: many
D gene: TRBD2
V gene: TRBV28
CDR3 protein: CASSFLAGGGELFF
CDR3 DNA: TGTGCCAGCAGCTTTCTAGCGGGTGGCGGGGAGCTGTTTTTT

J gene: TRBJ2-2
clone size: many
D gene: TRBD2
V gene: TRBV6-2/TRBV6-3
CDR3 protein: CASSYDVWTPAGDTGELFF
CDR3 DNA: TGTGCCAGCAGTTACGATGTCTGGACGCCAGCGGGAGACACCGGGGAGCTGTTTTTT

J gene: TRBJ1-1
clone size: many
D gene: .
V gene: TRBV5-1
CDR3 protein: CASSLDPGAETEAFF
CDR3 DNA: TGCGCCAGCAGCTTGGACCCGGGGGCGGAAACTGAAGCTTTCTTT

J gene: TRBJ2-7
clone size: many
D gene: .
V gene: TRBV27
CDR3 protein: CASSLGHSTYEQYF
CDR3 DNA: TGTGCCAGCAGCCTAGGACACTCTACCTACGAGCAGTACTTC

J gene: TRBJ2-2
clone size: many
D gene: TRBD2
V gene: TRBV14
CDR3 protein: CASSQRRLAGTGELFF
CDR3 DNA: TGTGCCAGCAGCCAGAGGAGACTAGCGGGCACCGGGGAGCTGTTTTTT

J gene: TRBJ2-7
clone size: many
D gene: .
V gene: TRBV28
CDR3 protein: CASSFPQGLYYEQYF
CDR3 DNA: TGTGCCAGCAGTTTTCCGCAGGGCCTTTACTACGAGCAGTACTTC

J gene: TRBJ1-3
clone size: .
D gene: .
V gene: TRBV6-5
CDR3 protein: CASSFAGYDSGNTIYF
CDR3 DNA: TGTGCCAGCAGTTTCGCAGGGTATGACTCTGGAAACACCATATATTTT

J gene: TRBJ2-2
clone size: many
D gene: .
V gene: TRBV6-1
CDR3 protein: CASRSNGGPGELFF
CDR3 DNA: TGTGCCAGCAGGTCAAACGGGGGTCCCGGGGAGCTGTTTTTT

J gene: TRBJ1-5
clone size: .
D gene: TRBD1
V gene: TRBV2
CDR3 protein: CASTPGTGFSQPQHF
CDR3 DNA: TGTGCGAGTACCCCTGGGACAGGGTTTAGTCAGCCCCAGCATTTT

J gene: TRBJ2-7
clone size: many
D gene: .
V gene: TRBV6-1
CDR3 protein: CASSIADEQYF
CDR3 DNA: TGTGCCAGTTCGATCGCAGACGAGCAGTACTTC

J gene: TRBJ2-7
clone size: many
D gene: TRBD1
V gene: TRBV6-1
CDR3 protein: CASNQGTGPYEQYF
CDR3 DNA: TGTGCCAGCAATCAAGGGACAGGACCCTACGAGCAGTACTTC

J gene: TRBJ2-7
clone size: few
D gene: TRBD2
V gene: TRBV28
CDR3 protein: CASTKREKIIKQYF
CDR3 DNA: TGTGCCAGCACGAAGCGGGAGAAGATTATAAAGCAGTACTTC

J gene: TRBJ1-1
clone size: many
D gene: TRBD1
V gene: TRBV28
CDR3 protein: CASSPGGKGTNTEAFF
CDR3 DNA: TGTGCCAGCAGTCCAGGGGGGAAGGGTACAAACACTGAAGCTTTCTTT

J gene: TRBJ2-7
clone size: .
D gene: .
V gene: TRBV20-1
CDR3 protein: CSARRISGAYEQYF
CDR3 DNA: TGCAGTGCTAGAAGGATTAGCGGTGCCTACGAGCAGTACTTC

J gene: TRBJ2-7
clone size: many
D gene: .
V gene: TRBV28
CDR3 protein: CATGGWPSYEQYF
CDR3 DNA: TGTGCTACCGGTGGGTGGCCCTCCTACGAGCAGTACTTC

J gene: TRBJ2-2
clone size: .
D gene: .
V gene: TRBV10-3
CDR3 protein: CAIGDETGSGELFF
CDR3 DNA: TGTGCCATCGGGGACGAAACCGGTTCCGGGGAGCTGTTTTTT